A selection of T cell receptor beta chains follows, all from one sample in a study of cytomegalovirus exposure and HLA in healthy donors. Here immunoSEQ multiplex PCR was the method, and the copy in TCRdb shows in-frame clones only, minus some. The sample holds around 190,000 clones, 8.5% to 10% seen once. Sequences were obtained from PBMCs. These receptors all stem from a woman aged 25-40 years in good health and CMV-seropositive. The conserved cysteine and the conserved F or W are not part of the CDR3 here. The size of a clone is reported for some rows only, either as once, few or many, or as a class for expanded clones.

v_call | clone_size | cdr3_aa
TRBV30 | few | AWSVLLRDEAF
TRBV5-1 | few | ASSFGQSSYEQY
TRBV21-1 | - | ASSDPPTAPSYEQY
TRBV15 | - | ATPLVAVGRTGELF
TRBV5-6 | - | ASSYPTGAGSGANVLT
TRBV27 | few | ASSEDRVYGYT
TRBV13 | - | ASSAGRGMNTEAF
TRBV7-9 | - | ASSPSGTEYNEQF
TRBV11-2 | few | ASSIPSGYGYT
TRBV7-8 | - | ASSLEYREAGDTQY
TRBV2 | few | ASSEALTGKAF
TRBV30 | - | AWSVNRWRGEQY
TRBV5-1 | - | ASSGLAGGQYNEQF
TRBV28 | - | ASSFGGGGRETQY
TRBV6-7 | few | ASSYSRAGGPYEQY
TRBV5-1 | - | ASSGQDVSEAF
TRBV20-1 | - | SASQGHGYT
TRBV18 | few | ASSHGQTDEAF
TRBV6-5 | few | ASSYRGRYEQY
TRBV9 | few | ASSANRGTNEKLF
TRBV29-1 | few | SAGGQALGYT
TRBV6-5 | - | ASSYSRRGSYNEQF